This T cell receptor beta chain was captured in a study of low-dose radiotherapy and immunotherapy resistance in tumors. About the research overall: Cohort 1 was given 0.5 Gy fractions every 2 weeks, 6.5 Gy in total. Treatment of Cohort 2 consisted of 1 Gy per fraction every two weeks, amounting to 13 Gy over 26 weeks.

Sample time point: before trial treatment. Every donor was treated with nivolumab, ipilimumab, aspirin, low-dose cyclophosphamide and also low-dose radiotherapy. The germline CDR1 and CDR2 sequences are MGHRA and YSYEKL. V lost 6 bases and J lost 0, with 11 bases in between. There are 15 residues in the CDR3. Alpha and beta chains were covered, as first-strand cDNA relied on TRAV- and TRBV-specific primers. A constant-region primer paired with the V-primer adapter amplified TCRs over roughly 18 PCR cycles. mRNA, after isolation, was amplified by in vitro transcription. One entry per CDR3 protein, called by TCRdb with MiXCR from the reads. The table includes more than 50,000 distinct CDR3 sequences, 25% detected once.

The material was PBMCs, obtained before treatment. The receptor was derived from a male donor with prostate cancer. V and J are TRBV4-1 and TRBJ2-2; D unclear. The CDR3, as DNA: TGCGCCAGCAGACAACGAACAACGAACACCGGGGAGCTGTTTTTT. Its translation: CASRQRTTNTGELFF.